Below, one TCR beta chain is given with its context. This sample was taken from a study of blood T cell repertoires in COVID-19. On the study more broadly: Samples taken during acute and convalescent COVID-19 were collected in the United States, Italy and Spain. T cells, B-cell-depleted T cells, or PBMCs supplied cDNA or gDNA.

The repertoire was sequenced with immunoSEQ multiplex PCR; TCRdb's copy has only in-frame clones and lacks some. The sample contains approximately 210,000 clones, 84% of which appear only once. The specimen sequenced was peripheral blood. This TCR was recovered from a woman between 45 and 65 years old with active or convalescent COVID-19.

In nucleotides, the CDR3 is TGCAGTGCCCCCGGGAGGTTCGAGCAGTACTTC. It yields the protein CSAPGRFEQYF. The chain uses TRBV20-1 and TRBJ2-7; TRBD2 agrees at 7 bases. Trimming cost V 6 bases and J 6 bases; bases outside gene matches: 5. Germline-derived CDR1 and CDR2 are DFQATT and SNEGSKA (reference sequence). The CDR3 has 11 residues.